A selection of T cell receptor beta chains follows, all from one sample in a study of naive and memory T cell subsets. TCRdb independently ran MiXCR on the UMI-ligation and nested PCR reads; one entry per CDR3 protein. The sample holds 130,000 to 150,000 distinct CDR3 sequences, around 15% seen once. Sequenced input: naive CD4+ T cells from blood. These receptors were taken from a human donor in good health. The CDR3 runs from the conserved cysteine through the conserved F or W. The order of the fields is clone size, D gene, V gene, J gene, CDR3 DNA, CDR3 protein. D genes are given only for firm matches. Size tells how often a clone was seen (once, few, many) or the class of an expanded clone, and some rows leave it out.

size: many; D: .; V: TRBV20-1; J: TRBJ2-2; DNA: TGCAGTGCCGCGTTCGGGACAACAACCGGGGAGCTGTTTTTT; CDR3: CSAAFGTTTGELFF
size: .; D: .; V: TRBV14; J: TRBJ2-1; DNA: TGTGCCAGCAGCCAATTCGCGGGAAGCTCCTACAATGAGCAGTTCTTC; CDR3: CASSQFAGSSYNEQFF
size: few; D: .; V: TRBV21-1; J: TRBJ2-7; DNA: TGTGCCAGCAGCAAGCTCGGGACAGGGGAGAGCGAGCAGTACTTC; CDR3: CASSKLGTGESEQYF
size: .; D: .; V: TRBV7-9; J: TRBJ2-5; DNA: TGTGCCAGCAGCTTTCGCACGGATCAAGAGACCCAGTACTTC; CDR3: CASSFRTDQETQYF
size: .; D: .; V: TRBV11-2; J: TRBJ2-1; DNA: TGTGCCAGCAGGCCGGGACACCGAAGCAATGAGCAGTTCTTC; CDR3: CASRPGHRSNEQFF
size: .; D: TRBD1; V: TRBV30; J: TRBJ1-2; DNA: TGTGCCTGGAGTTGGGACAGGGGTGCTGTTGGTGGCTACACCTTC; CDR3: CAWSWDRGAVGGYTF
size: .; D: TRBD2; V: TRBV27; J: TRBJ2-1; DNA: TGTGCCAGCAGGCCGGGACTAGCCAACAATGAGCAGTTCTTC; CDR3: CASRPGLANNEQFF
size: .; D: TRBD2; V: TRBV7-2; J: TRBJ2-1; DNA: TGTGCCAGCAGCCTAGGACTAGCGGGAGTCGGTGAGCAGTTCTTC; CDR3: CASSLGLAGVGEQFF
size: few; D: TRBD1; V: TRBV20-1; J: TRBJ2-7; DNA: TGCAGTGCTAGTAAGGGCAGGGGGAGACACGAGCAGTACTTC; CDR3: CSASKGRGRHEQYF
size: .; D: .; V: TRBV19; J: TRBJ1-4; DNA: TGTGCCAGTAGTGACCAGGATGCCCATAATGAAAAACTGTTTTTT; CDR3: CASSDQDAHNEKLFF
size: few; D: .; V: TRBV2; J: TRBJ1-1; DNA: TGTGCCAGCAAGGCCGGCCTACCAATGGTCGCTGAAGCTTTCTTT; CDR3: CASKAGLPMVAEAFF
size: .; D: .; V: TRBV28; J: TRBJ2-7; DNA: TGTGCCAGCAGTTTAACTCCGCGCGAGCAGTACTTC; CDR3: CASSLTPREQYF
size: .; D: TRBD1; V: TRBV7-9; J: TRBJ1-2; DNA: TGTGCCAGCAGCTCATACCGGGACAGAAAAGGGTATGGCTACACCTTC; CDR3: CASSSYRDRKGYGYTF
size: .; D: .; V: TRBV29-1; J: TRBJ2-4; DNA: TGCAGCGTTCGGAGGACAGTTAAAAACATTCAGTACTTC; CDR3: CSVRRTVKNIQYF
size: few; D: .; V: TRBV5-6; J: TRBJ2-7; DNA: TGTGCCAGCAGCTATGACGGAGGGGGTCCCTACGAGCAGTACTTC; CDR3: CASSYDGGGPYEQYF
size: .; D: .; V: TRBV10-3; J: TRBJ2-5; DNA: TGTGCCATCCGGGGATCGGAGACCCAGTACTTC; CDR3: CAIRGSETQYF
size: once; D: .; V: TRBV28; J: TRBJ1-4; DNA: TGTGCCAGCAGCCTCCCGACCCGGAGAGATGAAAAACTGTTTTTT; CDR3: CASSLPTRRDEKLFF
size: .; D: TRBD2; V: TRBV12-3/TRBV12-4; J: TRBJ2-1; DNA: TGTGCCAGCTCCTGGGGCGGGAGGGACCCCTACAATGAGCAGTTCTTC; CDR3: CASSWGGRDPYNEQFF